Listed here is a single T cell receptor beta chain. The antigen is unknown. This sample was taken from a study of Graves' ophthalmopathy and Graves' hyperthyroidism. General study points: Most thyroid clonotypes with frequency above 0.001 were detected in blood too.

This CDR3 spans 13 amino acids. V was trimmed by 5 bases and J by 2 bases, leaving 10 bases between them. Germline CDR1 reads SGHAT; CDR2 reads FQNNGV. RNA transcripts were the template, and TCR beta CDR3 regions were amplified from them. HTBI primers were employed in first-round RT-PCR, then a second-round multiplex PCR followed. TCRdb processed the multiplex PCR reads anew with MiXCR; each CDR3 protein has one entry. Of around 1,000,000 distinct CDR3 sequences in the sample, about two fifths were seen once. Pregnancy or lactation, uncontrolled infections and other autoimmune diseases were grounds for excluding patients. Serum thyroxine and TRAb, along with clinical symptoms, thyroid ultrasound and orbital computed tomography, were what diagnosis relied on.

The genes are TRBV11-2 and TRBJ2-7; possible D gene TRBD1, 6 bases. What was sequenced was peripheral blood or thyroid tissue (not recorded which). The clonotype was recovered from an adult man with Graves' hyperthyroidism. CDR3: CASSNTGTYEQYF. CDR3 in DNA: TGTGCCAGCAGCAACACAGGGACCTACGAGCAGTACTTC.